What follows describes a single T cell receptor (beta chain). Its antigen is unidentified. No patient had autoimmune disease or received systemic immunosuppression. This sample is drawn from a study of OX40 agonist ivuxolimab in advanced cancers. Broader study findings: Low normalized T-cell clonal expansion was also seen in some nonresponders.

Repertoires were generated with immunoSEQ multiplex PCR, while TCRdb's copy carries only in-frame clones and drops some. This sample yields more than 55,000 clones, of which around 83% are seen a single time; roughly 4.4% belongs to the top ten. This receptor was identified in an adult with an advanced solid tumor such as melanoma, head and neck, liver or kidney cancer. The specimen was CD4+ or CD8+ T cells sorted from blood, collected in a trial of the OX40 agonist ivuxolimab.

CDR3 bases: TGTGCCAGCACCCGGGGACAGGAAATGGATTCACCCCTCCACTTT. Its protein product is CASTRGQEMDSPLHF. The V and J genes are TRBV6-5 and TRBJ1-6; 8 nucleotides agree with TRBD1. Germline CDR1 and CDR2: MNHEY and SVGAGI. V lost 7 bases and J lost 8; bases outside the gene matches: 10. CDR3 length equals 15 residues.